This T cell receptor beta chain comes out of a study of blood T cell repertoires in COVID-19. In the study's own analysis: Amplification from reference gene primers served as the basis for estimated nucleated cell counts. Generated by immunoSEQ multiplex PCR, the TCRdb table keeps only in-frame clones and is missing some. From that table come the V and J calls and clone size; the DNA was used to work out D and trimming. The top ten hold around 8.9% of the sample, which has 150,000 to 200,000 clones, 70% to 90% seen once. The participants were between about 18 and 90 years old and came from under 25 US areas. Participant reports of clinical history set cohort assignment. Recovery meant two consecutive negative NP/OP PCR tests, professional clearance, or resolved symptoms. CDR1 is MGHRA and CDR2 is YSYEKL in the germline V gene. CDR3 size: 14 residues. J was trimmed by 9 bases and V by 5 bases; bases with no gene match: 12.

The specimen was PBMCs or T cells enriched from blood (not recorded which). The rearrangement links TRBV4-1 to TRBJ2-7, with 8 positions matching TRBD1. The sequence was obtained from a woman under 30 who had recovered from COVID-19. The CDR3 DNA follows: TGCGCCAGCAGCGGACGTCTCGGGACAGGCGGGCAGTACTTC. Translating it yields CASSGRLGTGGQYF.